Sequencing of this TCR beta chain was carried out in a study of cytomegalovirus exposure and HLA in healthy donors. V shed 5 bases, J shed 0 bases, and the junction held 6 bases outside the gene matches. Germline CDR1 and CDR2: MNHEY and SMNVEV (reference sequence). The CDR3 extends over 16 amino acids. In the PCR, 60 Vbeta and 13 Jbeta primers were used. Produced via immunoSEQ multiplex PCR; TCRdb's table is partial and in-frame only. The sample records 150,000 to 200,000 clones, about 81% being singletons. The source material was PBMCs. The TCR originated in a woman aged 18-29 years in good health and CMV-seronegative. V usage is TRBV27 and J usage is TRBJ2-2, with 7 bases lining up with TRBD2. CDR3 sequence: CASSPERGTNTGELFF. CDR3 DNA sequence: TGTGCCAGCAGTCCTGAGCGGGGCACGAACACCGGGGAGCTGTTTTTT.